This entry lists 20 T cell receptor beta chains sequenced from one sample in a study of beta chain features in type 1 diabetes. Reverse transcription of all isolated RNA meant that expressed TCRB transcripts were sequenced. Libraries were prepared by immunoSEQ multiplex PCR; TCRdb keeps only in-frame clonotypes and omits some of them. The table includes 900,000 or so clones, under 20% detected once. The sequenced material came from naive CD4+ T cells from blood. The receptors were gathered from a woman between 18 and 29 years old in good health.

This chain uses TRBV27 with TRBJ2-1; 15 bases match TRBD2. Trimming took 4 bases from V and 10 from J; bases not matched to a gene: 8. This CDR3 spans 16 amino acids. Germline V gene data show CDR1 as MNHEY and CDR2 as SMNVEV (reference sequence). In nucleotides, the CDR3 is TGTGCCAGCAGTTCGGGACTAGCGGGAGGCGAAGGAGAGCAGTTCTTC. It translates to CASSSGLAGGEGEQFF.

The rearrangement links TRBV18 to TRBJ2-7; maybe TRBD1 (5 bases). In germline, CDR1 is KGHSH, CDR2 LQKENI. Trimming left V 8 bases short and J 6 bases short, with 11 bases between. This CDR3 region has 11 residues. CDR3 residues: CASQNQGEQYF. CDR3 coding DNA: TGTGCCAGCCAAAATCAGGGCGAGCAGTACTTC.

Only a few counts were recorded for this clone. V and J are TRBV7-9 and TRBJ2-5; 7 nucleotides agree with TRBD1. The CDR3 covers 16 residues. V was pared by 5 bases and J by 5 bases, with 14 bases of the junction left unmatched. CDR1 is SEHNR and CDR2 is FQNEAQ in the germline V gene (reference sequence). The CDR3 region is CASSPTGRRGWETQYF. The CDR3 DNA follows: TGTGCCAGCAGCCCAACCGGACGCAGGGGGTGGGAGACCCAGTACTTC.

There are a few counts of this clone. Other DNA variants within this sample encode the same CDR3. This rearrangement joins TRBV7-2 to TRBJ2-5; 7 bases align to TRBD2. This CDR3 has 14 residues. V shed 0 bases, J shed 4 bases, and the junction held 2 bases outside the gene matches. The germline V gene has CDR1 SGHTA and CDR2 FQGNSA. This CDR3 is CASSLAGGPETQYF. DNA of the CDR3: TGTGCCAGCAGCTTAGCGGGAGGGCCAGAGACCCAGTACTTC. Supplemented by reference TRBV7-2 and TRBJ2-5, the full variable domain reads GAGVSQSPSNKVTEKGKDVELRCDPISGHTALYWYRQSLGQGLEFLIYFQGNSAPDKSGLPSDRFSAERTGGSVSTLTIQRTQQEDSAVYLCASSLAGGPETQYFGPGTRLLVL.

The chain is built from TRBV6-5 and TRBJ2-1; 7 bases fit TRBD2. V shed 2 bases and J 7 bases; nucleotides not matched to a gene: 11. Germline CDR1 reads MNHEY; CDR2 reads SVGAGI. CDR3 length: 16 residues. The chain's CDR3 is CASSYSAGVGRNEQFF. Written as DNA, the CDR3 is TGTGCCAGCAGTTACAGTGCGGGAGTGGGGCGTAATGAGCAGTTCTTC.

This clone was detected a few times. The chain couples TRBV25-1 to TRBJ2-3, with TRBD2 matching 7 bases. V shed 1 base, J shed 4 bases, and the junction held 8 bases outside the gene matches. In germline, CDR1 is MGHDK, CDR2 SYGVNS. CDR3 length: 16 residues. The CDR3 reads CASSELAGEPSDTQYF. Written as DNA, the CDR3 is TGTGCCAGCAGTGAATTGGCGGGAGAGCCGTCAGATACGCAGTATTTT.

This clone has only a few counts. V usage is TRBV6-6 and J usage is TRBJ1-5, with TRBD1 matching over 8 bases. Germline V gene sequence: CDR1 MNHNY, CDR2 SVGAGI (reference sequence). With V trimmed by 6 bases and J by 2 bases, 3 bases remained unmatched. The CDR3 has 14 residues. The CDR3 coding sequence is TGTGCCAGCAGGACAGGGGACGGCAATCAGCCCCAGCATTTT. This encodes CASRTGDGNQPQHF.

V gene TRBV4-3 combines with J gene TRBJ2-2, with 7 bases that match TRBD2. The CDR3 spans 16 residues. Germline V gene sequence: CDR1 LGHNA, CDR2 YSLEER. V dropped 1 base and J dropped 3; count of bases not matched to a gene: 5. The CDR3 reads CASSQVPGRDTGELFF. CDR3 sequence (DNA): TGCGCCAGCAGCCAAGTACCTGGGAGGGACACCGGGGAGCTGTTTTTT.

The CDR3 is CASSPLGTEAFF. CDR3 nucleotide sequence: TGCGCCAGCAGCCCATTGGGGACTGAAGCTTTCTTT. This rearrangement joins TRBV5-1 to TRBJ1-1; D not certain. Between the trimmed V and J ends, which lost 4 bases and 5 bases, there was a span of 9 bases. The CDR3 is made up of 12 amino acids. CDR1 and CDR2 from the germline V gene are SGHRS and YFSETQ.

The genes are TRBV28 and TRBJ1-3; D gene unclear. CDR3 size: 15 residues. CDR1 MDHEN and CDR2 SYDVKM come from the germline V gene. V gave up 3 bases and J gave up 4 bases, with 13 bases separating them. This CDR3 is CASSLPNRVGNTIYF. The CDR3 region has the DNA TGTGCCAGCAGTTTGCCCAACCGGGTAGGAAACACCATATATTTT.

This clone was detected ten times or more. The genes are TRBV7-9 and TRBJ1-2; TRBD1 aligns across 7 bases. This CDR3 region has 14 residues. The trim removed 5 bases at V and 4 bases at J, leaving 7 bases unmatched. Germline V gene sequence: CDR1 SEHNR, CDR2 FQNEAQ (reference sequence). CDR3 protein: CASSPQGGSYGYTF. Written as DNA, the CDR3 is TGTGCCAGCAGCCCCCAGGGGGGAAGCTATGGCTACACCTTC. Filled out from reference TRBV7-9 and TRBJ1-2, the complete variable domain reads DTGVSQNPRHKITKRGQNVTFRCDPISEHNRLYWYRQTLGQGPEFLTYFQNEAQLEKSRLLSDRFSAERPKGSFSTLEIQRTEQGDSAMYLCASSPQGGSYGYTFGSGTRLTVV.

The rearrangement links TRBV19 to TRBJ1-1; D gene ambiguous. The CDR3 totals 15 residues. Trimming pared 6 bases from V and 1 base from J, leaving 15 bases between. Germline V gene lookup returns CDR1 LNHDA and CDR2 SQIVND (reference sequence). CDR3 loop: CASRTLKGANTEAFF. In DNA form, the CDR3 reads TGTGCCAGTAGGACGCTTAAAGGTGCGAACACTGAAGCTTTCTTT.

In its sample, this clone was seen a few times. The CDR3 DNA reads TGTGCCAGCAGTGACCGCACAGATACGCAGTATTTT. Amino acid sequence: CASSDRTDTQYF. J is TRBJ2-3 and V is TRBV4-2; D gene uncertain. The V end was cut by 6 bases, the J end by 1 base, with 5 bases between. Germline V gene sequence: CDR1 LGHNA, CDR2 YNFKEQ. The CDR3 spans 12 residues.

The sample holds a few counts of this clone. The chain joins TRBV28 to TRBJ2-3; D not certain. Deletions cut 7 bases from V and 3 bases from J, with 11 bases between. The CDR3 is made up of 13 amino acids. Germline lookup yields CDR1 MDHEN and CDR2 SYDVKM. The DNA of the CDR3 is TGTGCCAGCATCTCCCCTGGGACAGATACGCAGTATTTT. The encoded protein is CASISPGTDTQYF.

This clone was found a few times. The sample holds other DNA sequences that translate to the same CDR3. The gene calls are TRBV5-4 and TRBJ1-1; D remains unclear. The V end was cut by 0 bases, the J end by 0 bases, with 3 bases between. Germline V CDR1 and CDR2: SGHNT, YYREEE (reference sequence). CDR3 length: 13 residues. CDR3 region: CASSLVMNTEAFF. In nucleotides, the CDR3 is TGTGCCAGCAGCTTGGTGATGAACACTGAAGCTTTCTTT.

Of note for this clone: Other DNA sequences in the same sample also yield this CDR3. The rearrangement links TRBV6-5 to TRBJ2-7; D gene uncertain. Deletions cut 0 bases from V and 4 bases from J, with 10 bases between. Looked up from germline, CDR1 is MNHEY and CDR2 is SVGAGI. The CDR3 extends over 14 amino acids. The CDR3 sequence: CASSYSLGLYEQYF. Here the CDR3 DNA reads TGTGCCAGCAGTTACTCTTTAGGGCTTTACGAGCAGTACTTC.

This clone was seen a few times. V usage is TRBV11-2 and J usage is TRBJ2-1; TRBD2 matches at 9 bases. The CDR3 has 17 amino acids. From germline, CDR1 is SGHAT and CDR2 FQNNGV. V lost 0 bases to trimming and J lost 6 bases; unmatched junction nucleotides: 9. The CDR3 region has the DNA TGTGCCAGCAGCTTAGATGCCGGTAGCGGGAGAGGCAATGAGCAGTTCTTC. Translated: CASSLDAGSGRGNEQFF.

The chain uses TRBV25-1 and TRBJ2-7; no clear D gene. Germline CDR1 reads MGHDK; CDR2 reads SYGVNS. Between the trimmed V and J ends, which lost 5 bases and 2 bases, there was a span of 4 bases. The CDR3 covers 11 residues. The CDR3 nucleotides are TGTGCCAGCAGTTCGGCCTACGAGCAGTACTTC. Protein product: CASSSAYEQYF.

The chain uses TRBV29-1 and TRBJ1-1; D is unresolved. The germline gives CDR1 SQVTM, CDR2 ANQGSEA. The CDR3 runs 12 residues. The germline V and J ends were trimmed by 6 bases and 3 bases, with 11 bases remaining between them. CDR3 DNA sequence: TGCAGCGTCCGAGCGGAATACACTGAAGCTTTCTTT. Protein: CSVRAEYTEAFF.

As concerns this clone: The same CDR3 arises from other DNA sequences in this sample as well. The chain links TRBV6-6 to TRBJ2-6; D is uncertain. Trimming shortened V by 10 bases and J by 1 base, and 5 bases separated the two germline ends. This CDR3 spans 12 amino acids. Germline CDR1 and CDR2: MNHNY and SVGAGI (reference sequence). Written as DNA, the CDR3 is TGTGCCACGAAGTCTGGGGCCAACGTCCTGACTTTC. Translating it yields CATKSGANVLTF.